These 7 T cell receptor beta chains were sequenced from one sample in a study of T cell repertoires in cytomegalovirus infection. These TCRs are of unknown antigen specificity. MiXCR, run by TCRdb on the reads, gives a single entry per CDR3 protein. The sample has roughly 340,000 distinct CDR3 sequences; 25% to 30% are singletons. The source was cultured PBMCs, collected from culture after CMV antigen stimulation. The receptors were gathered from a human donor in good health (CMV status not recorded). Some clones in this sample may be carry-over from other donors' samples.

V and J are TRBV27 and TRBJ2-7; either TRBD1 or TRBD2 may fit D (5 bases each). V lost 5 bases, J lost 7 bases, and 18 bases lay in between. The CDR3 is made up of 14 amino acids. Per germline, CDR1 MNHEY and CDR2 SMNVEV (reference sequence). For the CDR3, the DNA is TGTGCCAGCAGTCCCGCTGGGACGAGTAGGGAGCAGTACTTC. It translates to CASSPAGTSREQYF.

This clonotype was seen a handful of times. The CDR3 is CAISESENMNTEAFF. For the CDR3, the DNA is TGTGCCATCAGTGAGTCCGAGAACATGAACACTGAAGCTTTCTTT. The rearrangement uses TRBV10-3 and TRBJ1-1; D is ambiguous. CDR1 and CDR2 from the germline V gene are ENHRY and SYGVKD. CDR3 length: 15 residues. Trimming stripped 0 bases from V and 0 bases from J, with 8 bases between.

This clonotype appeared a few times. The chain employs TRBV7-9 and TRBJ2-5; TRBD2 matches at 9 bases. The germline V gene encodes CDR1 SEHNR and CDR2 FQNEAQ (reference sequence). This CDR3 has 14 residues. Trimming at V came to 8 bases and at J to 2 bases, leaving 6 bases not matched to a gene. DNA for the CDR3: TGTGCCAGCGGTCTGACTAGCGGTCAAGAGACCCAGTACTTC. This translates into CASGLTSGQETQYF.

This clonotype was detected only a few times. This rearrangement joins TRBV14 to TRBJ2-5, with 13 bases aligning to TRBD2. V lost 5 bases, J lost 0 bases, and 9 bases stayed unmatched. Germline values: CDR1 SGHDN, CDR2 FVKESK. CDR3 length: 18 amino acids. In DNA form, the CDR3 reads TGTGCCAGCAGCAGTCGATCGACTAGCGGGAGGTACCAAGAGACCCAGTACTTC. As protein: CASSSRSTSGRYQETQYF.

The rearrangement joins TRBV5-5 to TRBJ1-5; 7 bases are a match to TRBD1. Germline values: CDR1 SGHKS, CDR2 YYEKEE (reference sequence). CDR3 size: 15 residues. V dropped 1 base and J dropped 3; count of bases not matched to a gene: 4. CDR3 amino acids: CASSLTGDLNQPQHF. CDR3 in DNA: TGTGCCAGCAGCTTGACAGGGGATCTCAATCAGCCCCAGCATTTT.

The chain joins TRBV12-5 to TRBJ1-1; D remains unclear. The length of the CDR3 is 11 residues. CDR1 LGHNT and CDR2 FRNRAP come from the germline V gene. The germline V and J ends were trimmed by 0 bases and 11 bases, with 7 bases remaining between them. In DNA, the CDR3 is TGTGCTAGTGGTTTGGTAGCGGAGGCTTTCTTT. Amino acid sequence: CASGLVAEAFF.

CDR3 nucleotides: TGTGCCAGCAGTTCCTACAGAGGGCCAGATACGCAGTATTTT. Amino acids: CASSSYRGPDTQYF. This chain links TRBV27 with TRBJ2-3, with D perhaps TRBD2 (5 bases). Trimming stripped 4 bases from V and 4 bases from J, with 12 bases between. Looked up from germline, CDR1 is MNHEY and CDR2 is SMNVEV (reference sequence). CDR3 size: 14 residues.